This TCR beta chain was profiled in a study of cytomegalovirus exposure and HLA in healthy donors. This CDR3 is built from 15 residues. With 4 bases clipped from V and 3 bases from J, the junction kept 5 bases outside the gene matches. Germline V gene sequence: CDR1 MNHNS, CDR2 SASEGT. Regarding the study as a whole: Subsequent analysis of the 120 or so validation repertoires found a tendency for first-cohort TCR clusters to co-occur. Rarity characterized most TCR sequences, yet some public TCRs appeared in many donors. As confirmed in vitro, a few CMV-associated chains were specific for CMV antigens. Cytomegalovirus association was assigned to about 150 TCR beta chains.

Points on this clone: Its antigen is unknown.

Generated by immunoSEQ multiplex PCR, the TCRdb table keeps only in-frame clones and is missing some. The data contain approximately 170,000 clones, roughly 84% of them seen just once; the ten biggest clones take up roughly 10%. Sequenced sample: PBMCs. This TCR was sampled from a man aged 25 to 40 in good health and CMV-seropositive. This chain uses TRBV6-1 with TRBJ1-4; 7 bases agree with TRBD1. CDR3 loop: CASSATGTANEKLFF. The CDR3 DNA reads TGTGCCAGCAGTGCCACCGGGACAGCTAATGAAAAACTGTTTTTT.